This TCR beta chain was captured in a study of blood T cell repertoires in COVID-19. In the original workflow: Estimation of nucleated cell counts relied on the amplification of reference gene primers. Repertoires were generated with immunoSEQ multiplex PCR, while TCRdb's copy carries only in-frame clones and drops some. That table furnishes V, J and clone size, whereas the DNA furnished D and trimming. Seen here are about 150,000 clones, approximately 90% observed once, and the top ten hold roughly 2%. Germline CDR1 reads WSHSY; CDR2 reads SAAADI. This CDR3 comprises 13 residues. V lost 2 bases, J lost 6 bases, and 3 bases stayed unmatched.

The sequenced sample consisted of peripheral blood. The rearrangement joins TRBV10-2 to TRBJ1-1; 7 bases line up with TRBD1. The clonotype originates from a man over 45 who had recovered from COVID-19. CDR3 loop: CASSETGVAEAFF. CDR3 DNA: TGCGCCAGCAGTGAGACAGGGGTTGCTGAAGCTTTCTTT.